Sequencing of this TCR beta chain was carried out in a study of Ad26.COV2.S vaccination and SARS-CoV-2 variants. Treatment here: about 20 received Ad26.COV2.S at low or high dose, single or two shots; several received placebo; per-sample allocation not given. On day 63 after the first injection, vaccine and placebo recipients gave samples. Study observations and caveats: The placebo group had lower spike-specific TCR breadth than the vaccine recipients did. Comparable non-spike TCR breadth was observed in vaccine and placebo recipients. Assessments of TCR breadth and depth may have underestimated the total T cell responses.

Regarding this clone: The antigen is unknown.

The data were produced by immunoSEQ multiplex PCR, yet TCRdb's version contains in-frame clones alone and is incomplete. The sample lists under 550,000 clones, roughly 90% occurring once. The CDR3 loop spans 13 amino acids. V is TRBV21-1 and J is TRBJ2-1; TRBD1, as called in the table, went unchecked against the DNA. TRBV21-1 constitutes a pseudogene. This clonotype was sampled from a person between 18 and 65 years old who received the Ad26.COV2.S COVID-19 vaccine or a placebo. Material: peripheral blood, obtained in a trial of Ad26.COV2.S vaccine versus placebo. CDR3 loop: CASSDRLYNEQFF. For the CDR3, the DNA is TGTGCCAGCAGCGACAGGCTATACAATGAGCAGTTCTTC.